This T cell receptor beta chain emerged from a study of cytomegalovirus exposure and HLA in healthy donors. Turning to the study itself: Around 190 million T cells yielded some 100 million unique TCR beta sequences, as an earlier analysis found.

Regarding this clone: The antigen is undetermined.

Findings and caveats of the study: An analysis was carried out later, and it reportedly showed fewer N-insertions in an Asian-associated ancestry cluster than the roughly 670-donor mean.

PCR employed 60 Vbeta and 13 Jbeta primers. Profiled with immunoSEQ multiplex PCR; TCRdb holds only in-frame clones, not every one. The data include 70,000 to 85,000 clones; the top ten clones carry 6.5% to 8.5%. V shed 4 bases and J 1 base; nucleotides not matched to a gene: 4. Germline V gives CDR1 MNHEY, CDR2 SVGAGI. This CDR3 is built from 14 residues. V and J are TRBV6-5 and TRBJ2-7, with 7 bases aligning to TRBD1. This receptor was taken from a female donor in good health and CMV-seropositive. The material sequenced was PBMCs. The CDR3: CASSFDRVSYEQYF. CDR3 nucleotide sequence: TGTGCCAGCAGTTTTGACAGGGTATCCTACGAGCAGTACTTC.